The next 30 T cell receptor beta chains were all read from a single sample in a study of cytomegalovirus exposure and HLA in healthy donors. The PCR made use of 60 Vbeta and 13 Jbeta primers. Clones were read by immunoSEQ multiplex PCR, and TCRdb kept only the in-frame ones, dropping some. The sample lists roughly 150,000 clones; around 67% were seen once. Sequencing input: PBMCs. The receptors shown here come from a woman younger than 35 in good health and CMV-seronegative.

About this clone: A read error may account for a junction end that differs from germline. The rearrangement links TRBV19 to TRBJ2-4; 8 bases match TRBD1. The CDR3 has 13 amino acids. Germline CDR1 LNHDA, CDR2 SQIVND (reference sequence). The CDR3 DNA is TGTGCCAGTAGTACAGGACAGGGAAACAGTCAGTACTTC. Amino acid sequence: CASSTGQGNSQYF.

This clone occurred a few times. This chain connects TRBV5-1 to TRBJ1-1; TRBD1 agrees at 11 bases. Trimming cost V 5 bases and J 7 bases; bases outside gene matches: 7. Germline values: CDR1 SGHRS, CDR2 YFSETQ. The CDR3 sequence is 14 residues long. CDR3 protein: CASRPPGQGVEAFF. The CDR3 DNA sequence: TGCGCCAGCAGGCCCCCGGGACAGGGGGTTGAAGCTTTCTTT.

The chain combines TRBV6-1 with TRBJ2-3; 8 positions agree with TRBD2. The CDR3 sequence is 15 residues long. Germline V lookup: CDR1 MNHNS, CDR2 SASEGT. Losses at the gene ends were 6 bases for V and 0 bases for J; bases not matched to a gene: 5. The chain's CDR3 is CASREREWSTDTQYF. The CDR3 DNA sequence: TGTGCCAGCAGAGAGCGGGAGTGGAGCACAGATACGCAGTATTTT.

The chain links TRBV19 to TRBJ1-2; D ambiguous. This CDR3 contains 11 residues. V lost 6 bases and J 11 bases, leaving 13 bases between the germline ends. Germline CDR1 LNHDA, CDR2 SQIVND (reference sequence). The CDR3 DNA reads TGTGCCAGTAGCTATGGACTCCGGTACACCTTC. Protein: CASSYGLRYTF. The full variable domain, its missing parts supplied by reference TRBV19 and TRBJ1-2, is DGGITQSPKYLFRKEGQNVTLSCEQNLNHDAMYWYRQDPGQGLRLIYYSQIVNDFQKGDIAEGYSVSREKKESFPLTVTSAQKNPTAFYLCASSYGLRYTFGSGTRLTVV.

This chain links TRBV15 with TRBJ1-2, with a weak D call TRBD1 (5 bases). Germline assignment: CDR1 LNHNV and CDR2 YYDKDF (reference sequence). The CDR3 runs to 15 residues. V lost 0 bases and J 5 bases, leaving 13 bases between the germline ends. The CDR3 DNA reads TGTGCCACCAGCAGAGAAACCCAGGGTTGGTATGGCTACACCTTC. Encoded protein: CATSRETQGWYGYTF.

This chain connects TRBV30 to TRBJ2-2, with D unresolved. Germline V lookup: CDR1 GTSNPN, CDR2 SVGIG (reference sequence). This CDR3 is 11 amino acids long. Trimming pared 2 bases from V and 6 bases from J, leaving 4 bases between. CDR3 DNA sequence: TGTGCCTGGAGTCCCGCCGGGGAGCTGTTTTTT. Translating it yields CAWSPAGELFF.

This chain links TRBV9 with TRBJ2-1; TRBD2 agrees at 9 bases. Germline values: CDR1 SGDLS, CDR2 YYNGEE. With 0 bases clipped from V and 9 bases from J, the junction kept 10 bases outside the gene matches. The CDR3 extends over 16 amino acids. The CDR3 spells CASSVATGGRAGEQFF. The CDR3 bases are TGTGCCAGCAGCGTAGCTACGGGCGGGAGGGCCGGTGAGCAGTTCTTC.

The CDR3 bases are TGCAGTGCTAGTGAGAGAGAAGCTTTCTTT. As protein: CSASEREAFF. The chain couples TRBV20-1 to TRBJ1-1; D not resolved. Germline CDR1 and CDR2: DFQATT and SNEGSKA (reference sequence). Between the trimmed V and J ends, which lost 3 bases and 8 bases, there was a span of 7 bases. CDR3 length equals 10 residues.

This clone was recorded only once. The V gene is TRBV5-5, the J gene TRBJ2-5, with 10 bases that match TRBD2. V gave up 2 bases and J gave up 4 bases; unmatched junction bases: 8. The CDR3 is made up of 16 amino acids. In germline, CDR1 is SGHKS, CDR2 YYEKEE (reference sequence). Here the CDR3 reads CASSFREAGGGETQYF. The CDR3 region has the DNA TGTGCCAGCAGCTTTCGGGAAGCGGGAGGGGGAGAGACCCAGTACTTC.

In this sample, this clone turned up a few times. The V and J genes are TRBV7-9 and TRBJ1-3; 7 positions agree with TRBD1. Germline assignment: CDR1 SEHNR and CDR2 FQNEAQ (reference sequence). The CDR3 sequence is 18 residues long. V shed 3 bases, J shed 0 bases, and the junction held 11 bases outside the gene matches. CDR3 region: CASSLSRDSPFSGNTIYF. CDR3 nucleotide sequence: TGTGCCAGCAGCTTGAGTCGGGACAGTCCTTTCTCTGGAAACACCATATATTTT.

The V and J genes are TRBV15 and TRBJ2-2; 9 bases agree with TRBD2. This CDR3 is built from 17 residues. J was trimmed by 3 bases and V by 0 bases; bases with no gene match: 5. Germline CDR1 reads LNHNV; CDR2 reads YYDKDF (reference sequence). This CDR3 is CATSREAIAGDTGELFF. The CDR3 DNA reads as TGTGCCACCAGCAGAGAAGCAATAGCGGGGGACACCGGGGAGCTGTTTTTT.

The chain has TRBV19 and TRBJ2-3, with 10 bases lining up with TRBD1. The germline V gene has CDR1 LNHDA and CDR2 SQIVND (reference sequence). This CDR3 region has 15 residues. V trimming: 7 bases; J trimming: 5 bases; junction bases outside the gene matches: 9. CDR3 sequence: CASNQPGQGLDTQYF. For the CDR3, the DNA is TGTGCCAGTAACCAACCGGGACAGGGGTTAGATACGCAGTATTTT.

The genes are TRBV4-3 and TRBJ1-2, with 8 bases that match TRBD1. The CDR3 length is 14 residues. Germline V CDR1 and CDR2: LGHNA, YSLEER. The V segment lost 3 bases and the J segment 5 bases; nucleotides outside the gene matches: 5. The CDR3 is CASSQTDRGYGYTF. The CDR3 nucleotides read TGCGCCAGCAGCCAGACCGACAGGGGATATGGCTACACCTTC.

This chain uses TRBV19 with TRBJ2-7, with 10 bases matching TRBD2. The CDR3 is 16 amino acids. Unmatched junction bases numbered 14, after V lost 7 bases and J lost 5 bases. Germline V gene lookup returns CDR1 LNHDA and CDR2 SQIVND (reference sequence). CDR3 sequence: CASTKGALAGVNEQYV. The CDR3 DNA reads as TGTGCCAGTACTAAAGGGGCGCTAGCGGGAGTGAACGAGCAGTACGTC.

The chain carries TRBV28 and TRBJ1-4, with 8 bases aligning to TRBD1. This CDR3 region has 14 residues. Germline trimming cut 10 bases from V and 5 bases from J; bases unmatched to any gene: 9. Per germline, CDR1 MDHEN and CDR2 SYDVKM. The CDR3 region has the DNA TGTGCCACCGAGGGACAGGCGTTGAATGAAAAACTGTTTTTT. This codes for CATEGQALNEKLFF.

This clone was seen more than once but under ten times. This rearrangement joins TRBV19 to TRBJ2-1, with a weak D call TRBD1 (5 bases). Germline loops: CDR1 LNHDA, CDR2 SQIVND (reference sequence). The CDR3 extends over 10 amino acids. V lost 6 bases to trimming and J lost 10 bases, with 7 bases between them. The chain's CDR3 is CASRGVEQFF. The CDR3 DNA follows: TGTGCCAGTAGAGGGGTAGAGCAGTTCTTC.

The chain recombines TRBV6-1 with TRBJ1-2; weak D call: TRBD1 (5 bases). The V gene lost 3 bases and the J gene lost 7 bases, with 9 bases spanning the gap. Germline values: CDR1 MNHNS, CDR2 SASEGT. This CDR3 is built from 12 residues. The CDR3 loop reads CASSEVRGGYTF. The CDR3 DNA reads TGTGCCAGCAGTGAGGTTAGGGGTGGCTACACCTTC.

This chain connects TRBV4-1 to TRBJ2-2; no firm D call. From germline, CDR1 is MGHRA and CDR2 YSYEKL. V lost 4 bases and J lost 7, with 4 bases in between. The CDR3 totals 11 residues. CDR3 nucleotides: TGCGCCAGCAGCCTTTACGGGGAGCTGTTTTTT. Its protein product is CASSLYGELFF.

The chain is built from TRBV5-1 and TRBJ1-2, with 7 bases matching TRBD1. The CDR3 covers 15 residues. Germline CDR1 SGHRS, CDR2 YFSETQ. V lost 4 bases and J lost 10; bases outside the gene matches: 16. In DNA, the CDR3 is TGCGCCAGCAGCCGCCAGGACAGGTCCTTTGATGACTACACCTTC. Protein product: CASSRQDRSFDDYTF.

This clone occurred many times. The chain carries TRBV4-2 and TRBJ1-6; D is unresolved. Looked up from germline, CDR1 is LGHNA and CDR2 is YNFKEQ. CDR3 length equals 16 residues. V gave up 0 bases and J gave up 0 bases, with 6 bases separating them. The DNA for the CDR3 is TGTGCCAGCAGCCAAGACACGAGCTCCTATAATTCACCCCTCCACTTT. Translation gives CASSQDTSSYNSPLHF.

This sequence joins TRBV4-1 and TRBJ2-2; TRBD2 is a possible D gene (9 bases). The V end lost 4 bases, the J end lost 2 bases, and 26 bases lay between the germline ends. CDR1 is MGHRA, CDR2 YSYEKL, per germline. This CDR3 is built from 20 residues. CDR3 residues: CASSPRGRGSGGPNTGELFF. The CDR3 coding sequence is TGCGCCAGCAGCCCCAGGGGGCGGGGTAGCGGGGGACCAAACACCGGGGAGCTGTTTTTT.

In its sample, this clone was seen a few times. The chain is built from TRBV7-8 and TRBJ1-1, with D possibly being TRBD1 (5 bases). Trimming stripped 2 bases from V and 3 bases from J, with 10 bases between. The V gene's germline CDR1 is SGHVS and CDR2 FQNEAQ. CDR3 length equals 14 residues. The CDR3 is CASSLREGDTEAFF. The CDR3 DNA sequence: TGTGCCAGCAGCTTAAGGGAAGGGGACACTGAAGCTTTCTTT. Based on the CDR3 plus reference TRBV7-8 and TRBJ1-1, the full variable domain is GAGVSQSPRYKVAKRGQDVALRCDPISGHVSLFWYQQALGQGPEFLTYFQNEAQLDKSGLPSDRFFAERPEGSVSTLKIQRTQQEDSAVYLCASSLREGDTEAFFGQGTRLTVV.

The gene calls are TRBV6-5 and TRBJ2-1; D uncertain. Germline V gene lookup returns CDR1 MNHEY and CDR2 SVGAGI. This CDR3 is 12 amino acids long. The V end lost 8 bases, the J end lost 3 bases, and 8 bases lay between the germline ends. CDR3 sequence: CASQANYNEQFF. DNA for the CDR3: TGTGCCAGCCAGGCTAACTACAATGAGCAGTTCTTC.

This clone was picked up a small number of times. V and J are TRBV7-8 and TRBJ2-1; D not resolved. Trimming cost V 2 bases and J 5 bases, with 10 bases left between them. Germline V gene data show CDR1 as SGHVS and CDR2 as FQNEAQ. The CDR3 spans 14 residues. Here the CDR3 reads CASSLIYRDNEQFF. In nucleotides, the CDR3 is TGTGCCAGCAGCTTAATTTACCGGGACAATGAGCAGTTCTTC.

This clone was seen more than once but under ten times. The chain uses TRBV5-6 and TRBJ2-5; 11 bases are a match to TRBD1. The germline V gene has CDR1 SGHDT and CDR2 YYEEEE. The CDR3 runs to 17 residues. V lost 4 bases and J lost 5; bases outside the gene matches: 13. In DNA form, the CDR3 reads TGTGCCAGCAGCAGACGGAGCCGGACAGGGGGCGGGGAGACCCAGTACTTC. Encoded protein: CASSRRSRTGGGETQYF.

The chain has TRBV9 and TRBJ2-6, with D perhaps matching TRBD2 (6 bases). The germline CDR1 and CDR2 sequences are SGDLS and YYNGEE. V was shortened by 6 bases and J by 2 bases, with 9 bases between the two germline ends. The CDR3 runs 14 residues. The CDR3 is CASTRETGANVLTF. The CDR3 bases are TGTGCCAGCACCCGGGAGACTGGGGCCAACGTCCTGACTTTC. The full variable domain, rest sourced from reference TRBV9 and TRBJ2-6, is DSGVTQTPKHLITATGQRVTLRCSPRSGDLSVYWYQQSLDQGLQFLIQYYNGEERAKGNILERFSAQQFPDLHSELNLSSLELGDSALYFCASTRETGANVLTFGAGSRLTVL.

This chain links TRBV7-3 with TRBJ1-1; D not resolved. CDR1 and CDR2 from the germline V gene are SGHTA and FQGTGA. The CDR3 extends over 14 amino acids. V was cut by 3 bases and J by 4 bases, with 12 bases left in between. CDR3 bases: TGTGCCAGCAGCTTCGGTTTAATGAGCACTGAAGCTTTCTTT. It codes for CASSFGLMSTEAFF. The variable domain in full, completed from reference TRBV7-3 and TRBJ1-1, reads GAGVSQTPSNKVTEKGKYVELRCDPISGHTALYWYRQSLGQGPEFLIYFQGTGAADDSGLPNDRFFAVRPEGSVSTLKIQRTERGDSAVYLCASSFGLMSTEAFFGQGTRLTVV.

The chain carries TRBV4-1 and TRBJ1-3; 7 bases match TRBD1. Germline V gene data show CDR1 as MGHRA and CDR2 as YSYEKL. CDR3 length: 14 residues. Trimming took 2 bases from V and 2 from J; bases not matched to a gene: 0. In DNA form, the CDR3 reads TGCGCCAGCAGCCAACAGGGGGCTGGAAACACCATATATTTT. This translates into CASSQQGAGNTIYF.

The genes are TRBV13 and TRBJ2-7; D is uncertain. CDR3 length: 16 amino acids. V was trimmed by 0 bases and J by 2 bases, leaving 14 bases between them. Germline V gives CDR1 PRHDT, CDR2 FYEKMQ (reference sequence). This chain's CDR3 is CASSLGGSSPAYEQYF. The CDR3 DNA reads TGTGCCAGCAGCTTAGGGGGCTCCTCACCGGCCTACGAGCAGTACTTC. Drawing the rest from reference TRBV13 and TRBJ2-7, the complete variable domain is AAGVIQSPRHLIKEKRETATLKCYPIPRHDTVYWYQQGPGQDPQFLISFYEKMQSDKGSIPDRFSAQQFSDYHSELNMSSLELGDSALYFCASSLGGSSPAYEQYFGPGTRLTVT.

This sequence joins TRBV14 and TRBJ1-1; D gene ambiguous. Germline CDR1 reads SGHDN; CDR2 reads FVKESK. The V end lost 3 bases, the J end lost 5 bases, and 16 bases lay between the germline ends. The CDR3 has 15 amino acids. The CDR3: CASSHFLGVLTEAFF. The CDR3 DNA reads TGTGCCAGCAGCCACTTTCTCGGGGTTTTGACTGAAGCTTTCTTT. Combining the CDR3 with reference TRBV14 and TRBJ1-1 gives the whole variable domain EAGVTQFPSHSVIEKGQTVTLRCDPISGHDNLYWYRRVMGKEIKFLLHFVKESKQDESGMPNNRFLAERTGGTYSTLKVQPAELEDSGVYFCASSHFLGVLTEAFFGQGTRLTVV.